Sequencing of this T cell receptor (beta chain) was carried out in a study of cytomegalovirus exposure and HLA in healthy donors. The overall study: Tens of millions of unique TCRs from HLA-typed donors made up an early data release.

CDR1 MNHNY and CDR2 SVGAGI come from the germline V gene (reference sequence). Trimming removed 7 bases at V and 0 bases at J, with 15 bases between. The CDR3 is made up of 15 amino acids. Comment on this clone: The target antigen is unknown.

Findings of the study overall: Later on, analysis showed that most CMV-associated TCR beta chains appeared to be HLA-restricted.

The PCR ran on 60 Vbeta and 13 Jbeta primers. Only in-frame clones appear in the TCRdb table, and some are missing; sequencing was by immunoSEQ multiplex PCR. The table includes some 200,000 clones, roughly 80% detected once. The source material was PBMCs. The chain recombines TRBV6-6 with TRBJ1-2, with D perhaps matching TRBD1 (5 bases). The sequence came from a man in his forties in good health and CMV-seropositive. The CDR3 region is CASTTGAGANYGYTF. The CDR3, as DNA: TGTGCCAGCACCACAGGCGCGGGAGCTAACTATGGCTACACCTTC.